Following are 4 T cell receptor beta chains from one sample sequenced in a study of OX40 agonist ivuxolimab in advanced cancers. This table comes from immunoSEQ multiplex PCR, and its TCRdb copy is limited to in-frame clones, with some not included. The top ten hold 30% to 45% of the sample, which has 6,000 to 9,000 clones, roughly 70% seen once. This sample comprised CD4+ or CD8+ T cells sorted from blood, obtained in a trial of the OX40 agonist ivuxolimab. The receptor source for this set is an adult with an advanced solid tumor such as melanoma, head and neck, liver or kidney cancer.

The chain uses TRBV11-2 and TRBJ2-1; 7 bases line up with TRBD1. Trimming took 3 bases from V and 6 from J; bases not matched to a gene: 11. This CDR3 region has 16 residues. Germline CDR1 SGHAT, CDR2 FQNNGV. The CDR3 region has the DNA TGTGCCAGCAGCTTCCGGACCGACAGGGAAGGCAATGAGCAGTTCTTC. Protein: CASSFRTDREGNEQFF.

CDR3 residues: CASSLEGMNTEAFF. Here the CDR3 DNA reads TGTGCCAGCAGCTTAGAGGGTATGAACACTGAAGCTTTCTTT. This rearrangement joins TRBV7-3 to TRBJ1-1; D is undetermined. The germline CDR1 and CDR2 sequences are SGHTA and FQGTGA. CDR3 size: 14 residues. Trimming cost V 2 bases and J 0 bases, with 7 bases left between them.

V usage is TRBV10-1 and J usage is TRBJ2-3, with TRBD1 as a possible D gene (5 bases). The CDR3 is made up of 13 amino acids. In germline, CDR1 is WNHNN, CDR2 SYGVQD (reference sequence). Trimming pared 3 bases from V and 3 bases from J, leaving 7 bases between. CDR3 bases: TGCGCCAGCAGTGACAGGGTGACAGATACGCAGTATTTT. Translated, it gives CASSDRVTDTQYF.

By sample share, this clone is medium-sized. At the DNA level, this CDR3 is encoded by other sequences in the same sample as well. This chain links TRBV29-1 with TRBJ2-7; D uncertain. The V gene lost 3 bases and the J gene lost 0 bases, with 9 bases spanning the gap. Germline V lookup: CDR1 SQVTM, CDR2 ANQGSEA. CDR3 length: 13 amino acids. Here the CDR3 reads CSVEGGHSYEQYF. CDR3 sequence (DNA): TGCAGCGTTGAGGGCGGTCACTCCTACGAGCAGTACTTC.